This T cell receptor beta chain is from a study of early T cells in non-severe SARS-CoV-2 infection. Study-level information: Sequenced bulk RNA came from whole blood that was unsorted, and chains were unpaired.

MiXCR was run by TCRdb on the 5' RACE reads, yielding one entry per CDR3 protein. The table has about 64,000 distinct CDR3 sequences, 10% to 15% seen once; the top ten hold around 1.5%. Germline lookup yields CDR1 KGHDR and CDR2 SFDVKD. The CDR3 is 13 amino acids. V was pared by 4 bases and J by 4 bases, with 9 bases between. The input for sequencing was whole blood, taken at baseline. The clonotype originates from an adult who was a healthcare worker with PCR-confirmed SARS-CoV-2 infection or an uninfected control (not recorded which). The V and J genes are TRBV24-1 and TRBJ2-5; D gene ambiguous. The CDR3 loop is CATSDRWGETQYF. In nucleotides, the CDR3 is TGTGCCACCAGTGACCGGTGGGGAGAGACCCAGTACTTC.